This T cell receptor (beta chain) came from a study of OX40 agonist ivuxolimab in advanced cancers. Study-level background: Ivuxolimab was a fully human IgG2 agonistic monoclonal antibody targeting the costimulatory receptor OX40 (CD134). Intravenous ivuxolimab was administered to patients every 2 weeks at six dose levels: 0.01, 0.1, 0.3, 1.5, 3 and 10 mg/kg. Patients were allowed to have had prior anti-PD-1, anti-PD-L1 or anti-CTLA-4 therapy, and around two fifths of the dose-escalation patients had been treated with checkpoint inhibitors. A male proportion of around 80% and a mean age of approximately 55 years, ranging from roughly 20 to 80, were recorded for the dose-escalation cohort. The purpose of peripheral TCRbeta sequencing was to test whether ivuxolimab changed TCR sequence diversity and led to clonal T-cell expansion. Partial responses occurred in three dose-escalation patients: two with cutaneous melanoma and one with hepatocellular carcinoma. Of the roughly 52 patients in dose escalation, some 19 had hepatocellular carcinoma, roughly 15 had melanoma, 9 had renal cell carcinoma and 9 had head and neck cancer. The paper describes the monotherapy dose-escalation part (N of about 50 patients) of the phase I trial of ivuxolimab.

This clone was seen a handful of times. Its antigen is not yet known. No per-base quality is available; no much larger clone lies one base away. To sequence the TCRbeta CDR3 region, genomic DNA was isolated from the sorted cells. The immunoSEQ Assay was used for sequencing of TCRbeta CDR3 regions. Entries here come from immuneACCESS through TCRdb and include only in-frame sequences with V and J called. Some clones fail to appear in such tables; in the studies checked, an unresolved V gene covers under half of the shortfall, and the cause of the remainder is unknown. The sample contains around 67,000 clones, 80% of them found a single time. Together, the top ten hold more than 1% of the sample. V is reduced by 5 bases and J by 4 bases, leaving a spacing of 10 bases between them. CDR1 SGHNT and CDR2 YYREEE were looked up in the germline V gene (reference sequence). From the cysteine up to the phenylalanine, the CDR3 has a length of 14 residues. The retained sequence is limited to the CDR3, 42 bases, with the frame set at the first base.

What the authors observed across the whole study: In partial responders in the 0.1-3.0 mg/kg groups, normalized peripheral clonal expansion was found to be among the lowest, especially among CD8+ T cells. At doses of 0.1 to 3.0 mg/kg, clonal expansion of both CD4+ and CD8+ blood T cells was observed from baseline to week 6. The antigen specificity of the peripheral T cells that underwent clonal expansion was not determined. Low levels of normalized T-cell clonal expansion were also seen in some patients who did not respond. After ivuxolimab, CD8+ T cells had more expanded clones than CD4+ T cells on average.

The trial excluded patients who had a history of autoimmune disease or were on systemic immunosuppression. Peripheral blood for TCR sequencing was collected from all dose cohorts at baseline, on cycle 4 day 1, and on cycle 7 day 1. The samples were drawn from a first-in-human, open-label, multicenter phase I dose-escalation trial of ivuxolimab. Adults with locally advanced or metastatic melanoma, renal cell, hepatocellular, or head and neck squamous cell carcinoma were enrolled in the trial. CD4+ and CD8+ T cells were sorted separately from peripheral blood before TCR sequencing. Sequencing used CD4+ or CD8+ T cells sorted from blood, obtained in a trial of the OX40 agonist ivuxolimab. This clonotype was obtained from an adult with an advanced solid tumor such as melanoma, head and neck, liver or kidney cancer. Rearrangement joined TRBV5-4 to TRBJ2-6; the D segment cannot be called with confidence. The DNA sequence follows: TGTGCCAGCAGAGACGGCCACGGGGCCAACGTCCTGACTTTC. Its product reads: CASRDGHGANVLTF.